This T cell receptor (beta chain) derives from a study of CD8 T cells in ankylosing spondylitis. General observations from the study: In ankylosing spondylitis patients, matched synovial fluid reportedly showed significant enrichment of disease-linked clones. A TCR beta motif made of roughly eight highly homologous variants seemed typical of ankylosing spondylitis blood. Disease-linked clones, CD8+, were relatively rare in peripheral blood.

TCRdb processed the 5' RACE reads anew with MiXCR; each CDR3 protein has one entry. The sample shows 150,000 to 200,000 distinct CDR3 sequences, 10% to 15% of them seen only once. With respect to this clonotype: The antigen is undetermined.

CDR1 DFQATT and CDR2 SNEGSKA come from the germline V gene (reference sequence). The CDR3 extends over 15 amino acids. Trimming took 0 bases from V and 0 from J, leaving 11 bases between them. The chain employs TRBV20-1 and TRBJ2-5, with a weak D call TRBD2 (6 bases). The sample comprised blood, either unsorted or a sorted T cell fraction (not recorded which). This clonotype was obtained from a female donor with ankylosing spondylitis or in good health (not recorded which). The CDR3 region is CSARDGKRDQETQYF. CDR3 DNA sequence: TGCAGTGCTAGAGATGGCAAGCGGGACCAAGAGACCCAGTACTTC.